This note documents a single T cell receptor (beta chain) sequence. The data originate from a study of blood T cell repertoires in COVID-19. The overall study: Samples taken during acute and convalescent COVID-19 were collected in the United States, Italy and Spain. Sample material is recorded as cDNA or gDNA derived from T cells, B-cell-depleted T cells, or PBMCs.

The CDR3 is 13 amino acids. CDR1 is KGHDR and CDR2 is SFDVKD in the germline V gene. V shed 4 bases, J shed 7 bases, and the junction held 5 bases outside the gene matches. Data came from immunoSEQ multiplex PCR; TCRdb stores just in-frame clones and leaves some out. This table has tens of thousands of clones, roughly 89% appearing once. The sample taken for sequencing was peripheral blood. V usage is TRBV24-1 and J usage is TRBJ1-2; 7 bases match TRBD1. The sequence was collected from an elderly woman with acute or convalescent COVID-19. The CDR3 protein is CATSDRGVGGYTF. CDR3 nucleotide sequence: TGTGCCACCAGTGACAGGGGGGTTGGTGGCTACACCTTC.